Given below is one T cell receptor beta chain in context. What it binds is not known. The data stem from a study of T cells after yellow fever vaccination. Findings and limits, study-wide: Peaking faster, on day 5 versus 15, the secondary response was nonetheless weaker. Some clonotypes were seen in both the CD4 and the CD8 compartments. These made up a small share and likely arose from convergent recombination. At approximately 96% for CD4 and approximately 88% for CD8, most primary-vaccination clones showed up again after the booster.

The CDR3 loop spans 12 amino acids. CDR1 and CDR2 from the germline V gene are DFQATT and SNEGSKA (reference sequence). The V gene lost 3 bases and the J gene lost 1 base, with 4 bases spanning the gap. By 5'RACE template switching, TCR cDNA was produced, with a universal primer site and UMIs added in the process. TCRdb reanalysed the 5' RACE reads using MiXCR and keeps one entry per CDR3 protein. The data hold about 230,000 distinct CDR3 sequences, with approximately 6.3% observed a single time. This receptor was taken from a man aged 25-40 years who received the YFV17D yellow fever vaccine. This specimen consisted of CD4+ T cells sorted from PBMCs, obtained on the day of the yellow fever booster vaccination. This sequence joins TRBV20-1 and TRBJ1-5; D is uncertain. The CDR3: CSASRSNQPQHF. The CDR3 coding sequence is TGCAGTGCTAGCCGCAGCAATCAGCCCCAGCATTTT.